This T cell receptor beta chain was retrieved from a study of PD-1 blockade in mismatch repair-deficient tumors. TCRdb keeps only in-frame clones here, not all; method: immunoSEQ multiplex PCR. Here the sample spans under 15,000 clones, roughly 82% being singletons. CDR1 and CDR2 (germline): SGDLS, YYNGEE. V lost 4 bases and J lost 3; bases outside the gene matches: 3. The CDR3 spans 14 residues. PCR or immunohistochemistry showed mismatch repair deficiency in every enrolled patient. Three pembrolizumab responders had their TCRs sequenced. Findings and caveats of the study: After pembrolizumab, tumor-resident clones rose rapidly, then generally contracted before radiologic responses.

With regard to this clone: The antigen remains undetermined.

This receptor was taken from an adult with mismatch repair-deficient cancer. The chain has TRBV9 and TRBJ2-5, with 10 bases that match TRBD1. This specimen consisted of PBMCs, obtained around 15 weeks after starting pembrolizumab. CDR3 in DNA: TGTGCCAGCAGCCAGGGACAGGGGAAAGAGACCCAGTACTTC. Its protein product is CASSQGQGKETQYF.